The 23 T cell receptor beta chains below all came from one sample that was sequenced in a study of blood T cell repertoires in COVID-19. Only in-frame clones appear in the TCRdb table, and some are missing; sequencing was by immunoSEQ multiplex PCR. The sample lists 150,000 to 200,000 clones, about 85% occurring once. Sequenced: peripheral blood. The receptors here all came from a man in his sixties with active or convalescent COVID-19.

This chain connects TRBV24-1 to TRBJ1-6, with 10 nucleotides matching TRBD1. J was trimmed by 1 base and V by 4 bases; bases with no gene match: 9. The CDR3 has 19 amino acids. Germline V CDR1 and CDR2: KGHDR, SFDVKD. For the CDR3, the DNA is TGTGCCACCAGTGACTCTACCGGGACAGGGGAGTCCTATAATTCACCCCTCCACTTT. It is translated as CATSDSTGTGESYNSPLHF.

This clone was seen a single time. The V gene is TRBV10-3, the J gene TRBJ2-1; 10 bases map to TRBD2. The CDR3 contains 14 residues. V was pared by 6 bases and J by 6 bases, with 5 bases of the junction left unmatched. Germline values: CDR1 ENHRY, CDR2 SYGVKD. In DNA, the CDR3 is TGTGCCATCAGGCCTAGCGGGGGTTCCAATGAGCAGTTCTTC. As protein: CAIRPSGGSNEQFF.

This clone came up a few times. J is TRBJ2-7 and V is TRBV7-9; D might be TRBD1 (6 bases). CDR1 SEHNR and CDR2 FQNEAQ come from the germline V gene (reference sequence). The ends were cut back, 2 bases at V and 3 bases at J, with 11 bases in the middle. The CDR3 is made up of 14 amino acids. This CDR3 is CASSLSGVNYEQYF. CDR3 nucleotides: TGTGCCAGCAGCTTATCAGGGGTGAACTACGAGCAGTACTTC. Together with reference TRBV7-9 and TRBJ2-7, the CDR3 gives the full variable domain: DTGVSQNPRHKITKRGQNVTFRCDPISEHNRLYWYRQTLGQGPEFLTYFQNEAQLEKSRLLSDRFSAERPKGSFSTLEIQRTEQGDSAMYLCASSLSGVNYEQYFGPGTRLTVT.

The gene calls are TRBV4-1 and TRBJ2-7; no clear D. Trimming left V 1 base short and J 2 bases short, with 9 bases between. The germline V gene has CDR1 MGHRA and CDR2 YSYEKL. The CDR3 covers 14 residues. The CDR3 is CASSQGFRTYEQYF. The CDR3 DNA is TGCGCCAGCAGCCAAGGATTCAGAACCTACGAGCAGTACTTC.

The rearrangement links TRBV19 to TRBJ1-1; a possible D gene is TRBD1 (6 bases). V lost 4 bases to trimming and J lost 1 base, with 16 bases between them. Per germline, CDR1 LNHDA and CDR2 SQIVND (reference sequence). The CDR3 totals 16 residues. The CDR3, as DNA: TGTGCCAGTAGTACCATCACCGACAGGTGGAACACTGAAGCTTTCTTT. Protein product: CASSTITDRWNTEAFF.

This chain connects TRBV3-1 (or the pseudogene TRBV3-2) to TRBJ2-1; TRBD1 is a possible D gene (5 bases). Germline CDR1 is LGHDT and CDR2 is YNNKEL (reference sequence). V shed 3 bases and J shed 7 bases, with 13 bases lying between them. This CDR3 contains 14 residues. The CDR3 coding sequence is TGTGCCAGCAGCCATGTCCAGGGTAGGAATGAGCAGTTCTTC. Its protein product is CASSHVQGRNEQFF.

The CDR3 DNA is TGTGCCAGCAGCTTAAACAGGGGGGATTTCTACGAGCAGTACTTC. This sequence encodes CASSLNRGDFYEQYF. The genes are TRBV11-2 and TRBJ2-7, with 8 nucleotides matching TRBD1. Germline CDR1 reads SGHAT; CDR2 reads FQNNGV. CDR3 length: 15 amino acids. V gave up 2 bases and J gave up 3 bases; unmatched junction bases: 6.

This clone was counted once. The CDR3 bases are TGCGCCAGCGGGGGGGTCGCTGGAAACACCATATATTTT. Residues: CASGGVAGNTIYF. This chain connects TRBV10-2 to TRBJ1-3, with a tentative D call TRBD1 (5 bases). CDR3 length: 13 amino acids. V shed 8 bases and J shed 2 bases, with 10 bases lying between them. CDR1 and CDR2 from the germline V gene are WSHSY and SAAADI.

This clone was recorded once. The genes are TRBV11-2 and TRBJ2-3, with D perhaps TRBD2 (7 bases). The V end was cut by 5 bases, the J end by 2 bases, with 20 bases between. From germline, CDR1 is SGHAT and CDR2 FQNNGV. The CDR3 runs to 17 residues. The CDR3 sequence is CASSLWGASGTTDTQYF. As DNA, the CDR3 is TGTGCCAGCAGCCTCTGGGGGGCTAGCGGTACCACAGATACGCAGTATTTT.

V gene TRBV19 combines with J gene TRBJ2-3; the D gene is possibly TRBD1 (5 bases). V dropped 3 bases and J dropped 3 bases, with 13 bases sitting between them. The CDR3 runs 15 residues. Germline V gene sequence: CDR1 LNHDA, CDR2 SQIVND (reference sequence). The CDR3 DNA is TGTGCCAGTAGTATCCAGGGCGGTGGAACAGATACGCAGTATTTT. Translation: CASSIQGGGTDTQYF.

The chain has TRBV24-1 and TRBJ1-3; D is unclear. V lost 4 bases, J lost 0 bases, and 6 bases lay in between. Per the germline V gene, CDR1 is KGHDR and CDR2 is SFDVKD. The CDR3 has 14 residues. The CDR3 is CATSDPSSGNTIYF. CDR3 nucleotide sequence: TGTGCCACCAGTGACCCTTCCTCTGGAAACACCATATATTTT.

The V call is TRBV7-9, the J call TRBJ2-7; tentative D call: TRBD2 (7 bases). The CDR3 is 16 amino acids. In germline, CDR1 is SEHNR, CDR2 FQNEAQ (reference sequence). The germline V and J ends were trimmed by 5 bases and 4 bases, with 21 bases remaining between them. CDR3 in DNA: TGTGCCAGCAGCCTCACTTTAGGGGGGGCCGTTTACGAGCAGTACTTC. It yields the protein CASSLTLGGAVYEQYF.

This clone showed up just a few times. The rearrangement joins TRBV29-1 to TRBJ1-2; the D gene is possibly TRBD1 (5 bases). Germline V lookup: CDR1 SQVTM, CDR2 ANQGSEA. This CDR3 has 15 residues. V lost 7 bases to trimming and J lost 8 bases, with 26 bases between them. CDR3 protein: CSAPPVLGREGGYTF. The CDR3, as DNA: TGCAGCGCCCCCCCCGTGTTGGGCAGGGAGGGGGGCTACACCTTC.

The CDR3 is CASSGRVRNTEAFF. CDR3 nucleotide sequence: TGTGCCAGCAGCGGCCGGGTCAGGAACACTGAAGCTTTCTTT. This rearrangement joins TRBV21-1 to TRBJ1-1. TRBV21-1 is shown as a pseudogene. The CDR3 sequence is 14 residues long.

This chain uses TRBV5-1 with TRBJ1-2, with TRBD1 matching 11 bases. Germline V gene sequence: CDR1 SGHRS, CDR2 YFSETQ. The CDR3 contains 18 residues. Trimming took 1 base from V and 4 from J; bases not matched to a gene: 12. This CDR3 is CASSLRGGQGAISYGYTF. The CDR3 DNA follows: TGCGCCAGCAGCTTGAGGGGCGGACAGGGGGCCATCTCCTATGGCTACACCTTC. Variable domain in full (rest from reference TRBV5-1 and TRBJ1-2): KAGVTQTPRYLIKTRGQQVTLSCSPISGHRSVSWYQQTPGQGLQFLFEYFSETQRNKGNFPGRFSGRQFSNSRSEMNVSTLELGDSALYLCASSLRGGQGAISYGYTFGSGTRLTVV.

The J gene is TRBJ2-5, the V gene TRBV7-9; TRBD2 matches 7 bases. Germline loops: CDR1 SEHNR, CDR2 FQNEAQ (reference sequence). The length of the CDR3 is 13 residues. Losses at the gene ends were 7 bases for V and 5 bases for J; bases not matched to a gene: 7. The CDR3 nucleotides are TGTGCCAGCACCGCAAGGGGAGGGGAGACCCAGTACTTC. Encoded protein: CASTARGGETQYF.

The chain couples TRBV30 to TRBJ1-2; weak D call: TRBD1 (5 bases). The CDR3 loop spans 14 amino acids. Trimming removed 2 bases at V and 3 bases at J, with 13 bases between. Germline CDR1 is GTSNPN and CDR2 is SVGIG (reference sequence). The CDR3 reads CAWSPAQGDYGYTF. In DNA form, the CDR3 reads TGTGCCTGGAGTCCTGCCCAAGGGGACTATGGCTACACCTTC.

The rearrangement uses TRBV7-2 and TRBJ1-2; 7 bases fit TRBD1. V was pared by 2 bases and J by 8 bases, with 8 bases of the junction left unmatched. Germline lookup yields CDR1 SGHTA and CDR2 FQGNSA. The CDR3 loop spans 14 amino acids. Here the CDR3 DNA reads TGTGCCAGCAGCTTAATAGGCAGGGGGAGCGGCTACACCTTC. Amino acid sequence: CASSLIGRGSGYTF.

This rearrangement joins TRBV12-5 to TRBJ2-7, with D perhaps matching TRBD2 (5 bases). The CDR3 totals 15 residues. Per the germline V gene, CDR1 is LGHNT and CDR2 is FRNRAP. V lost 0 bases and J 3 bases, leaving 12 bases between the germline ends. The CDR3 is CASGLVHGVSYEQYF. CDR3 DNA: TGTGCTAGTGGTTTGGTACACGGGGTTAGCTACGAGCAGTACTTC.

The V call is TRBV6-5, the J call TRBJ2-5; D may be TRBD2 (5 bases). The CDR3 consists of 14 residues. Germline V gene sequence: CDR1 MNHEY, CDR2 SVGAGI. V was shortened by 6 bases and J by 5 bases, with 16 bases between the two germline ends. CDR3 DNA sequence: TGTGCCAGCAGCCTAGGAGGATTGGACGAGACCCAGTACTTC. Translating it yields CASSLGGLDETQYF.

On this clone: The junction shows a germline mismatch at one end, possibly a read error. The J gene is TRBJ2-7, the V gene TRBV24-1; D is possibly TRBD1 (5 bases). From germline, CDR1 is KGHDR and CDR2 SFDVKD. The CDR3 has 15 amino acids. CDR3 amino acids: CATQPWTIPSNEQYF. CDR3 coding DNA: TGTGCCACCCAACCCTGGACAATCCCCTCCAACGAGCAGTACTTC.

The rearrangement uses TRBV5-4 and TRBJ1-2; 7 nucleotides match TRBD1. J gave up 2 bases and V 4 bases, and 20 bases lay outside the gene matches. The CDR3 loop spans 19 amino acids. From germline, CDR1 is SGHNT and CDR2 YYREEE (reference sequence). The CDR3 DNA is TGTGCCAGCAGCCATTTCACGCCAGCAACTCGGGACAGAAACTATGGCTACACCTTC. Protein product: CASSHFTPATRDRNYGYTF. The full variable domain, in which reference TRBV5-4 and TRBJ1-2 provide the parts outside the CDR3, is ETGVTQSPTHLIKTRGQQVTLRCSSQSGHNTVSWYQQALGQGPQFIFQYYREEENGRGNFPPRFSGLQFPNYSSELNVNALELDDSALYLCASSHFTPATRDRNYGYTFGSGTRLTVV.

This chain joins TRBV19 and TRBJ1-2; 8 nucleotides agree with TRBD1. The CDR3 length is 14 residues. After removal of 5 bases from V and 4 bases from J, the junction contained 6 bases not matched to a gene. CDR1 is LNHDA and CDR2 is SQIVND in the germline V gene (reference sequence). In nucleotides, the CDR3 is TGTGCCAGTAGTGCGGCAGGGGGCGGCTATGGCTACACCTTC. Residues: CASSAAGGGYGYTF.